The TCR beta chain described here comes from a study of blood T cells in healthy people across ages. Notes on the study in general: Per million T cells, the diversity of TCR beta decreased roughly linearly as age advanced.

The CDR3 sequence is 15 residues long. The V end was cut by 3 bases, the J end by 0 bases, with 10 bases between. Germline values: CDR1 SNHLY, CDR2 FYNNEI. Sample-barcoded 5' priming and a J-beta primer mix drove a second PCR of 7 to 11 cycles. TCRdb recomputed calls from the 5' RACE reads with MiXCR, one row per CDR3 protein. The sample lists 1.5 million to 2 million distinct CDR3 sequences, 28% occurring once. To note about this clonotype: Its specificity is not known.

Sequencing was performed on blood. J is TRBJ2-3 and V is TRBV2; TRBD2 might be the D (5 bases). The clonotype originates from a woman aged 25-40 years in good health. CDR3 bases: TGTGCCAGCAGTGATCTAGCAACCAGCACAGATACGCAGTATTTT. Translation gives CASSDLATSTDTQYF.